This TCR beta chain emerged from a study of CD8+CD57+ T cells in acquired aplastic anemia. Findings and limits, study-wide: Overlapping CD8+ CDR3 repertoires of patients and controls contained some 27 shared sequences.

Genomic DNA acted as the template from which TCR beta VDJ combination and CDR3 sequence profiling were carried out. Each CDR3 protein is one row after TCRdb ran MiXCR on the reads. The sample records over 250,000 distinct CDR3 sequences, 45% to 65% being singletons. The V gene's germline CDR1 is SNHLY and CDR2 FYNNEI. This CDR3 has 12 residues. V was trimmed by 7 bases and J by 9 bases, leaving 16 bases between them. CD8+CD57+ cell expansion had been shown by flow cytometry in patients chosen for sequencing. On this clonotype: No antigen is known for it.

This clonotype was sampled from a human donor with aplastic anemia. Sequencing was carried out using sorted CD4+, CD8+, or CD8+CD57+ T cells (not recorded which) from PBMCs. The V gene is TRBV2, the J gene TRBJ2-7, with a tentative D call TRBD1 (5 bases). The CDR3 coding sequence is TGTGCCAGCACGCAATCGACAGTCGCGCAGTACTTC. It encodes CASTQSTVAQYF.